Each of the 14 T cell receptor beta chains below was sequenced from the same sample in a study of blood T cell repertoires in COVID-19. Profiling relied on immunoSEQ multiplex PCR, and the TCRdb table lists in-frame clones only, not all of them. The data contain about 210,000 clones, about 88% of them singletons. Sequenced: peripheral blood. The source is a man aged 55 to 70 with acute or convalescent COVID-19.

This chain links TRBV18 with TRBJ1-1, with unresolved D. Per the germline V gene, CDR1 is KGHSH and CDR2 is LQKENI. V lost 2 bases, J lost 0 bases, and 4 bases lay in between. The CDR3 has 13 amino acids. The CDR3 loop is CASSPVLNTEAFF. The CDR3 DNA sequence: TGTGCCAGCTCACCAGTCTTGAACACTGAAGCTTTCTTT.

The chain employs TRBV5-1 and TRBJ2-3; 14 nucleotides match TRBD2. Germline CDR1 reads SGHRS; CDR2 reads YFSETQ. CDR3 length: 17 residues. The J segment lost 0 bases and the V segment lost 4 bases, leaving 4 bases of the junction unmatched. CDR3 nucleotides: TGCGCCAGCAGCGCGGGACTAGCGGGGGCTAGCACAGATACGCAGTATTTT. This codes for CASSAGLAGASTDTQYF.

The chain is built from TRBV28 and TRBJ1-2; D perhaps matches TRBD1 (5 bases). V was pared by 2 bases and J by 2 bases, with 18 bases between. The CDR3 extends over 17 amino acids. Germline V gene sequence: CDR1 MDHEN, CDR2 SYDVKM. The CDR3 DNA is TGTGCCAGCAGTTTACATACAGGACGGCCTACCAACTATGGCTACACCTTC. It encodes CASSLHTGRPTNYGYTF.

The V gene is TRBV7-3, the J gene TRBJ2-3, with D maybe TRBD1 (5 bases). This CDR3 spans 15 amino acids. V was cut by 4 bases and J by 6 bases, with 17 bases left in between. Per germline, CDR1 SGHTA and CDR2 FQGTGA. CDR3 in amino acids: CASSSTGAWVDTQYF. In nucleotides, the CDR3 is TGTGCCAGCAGCTCGACTGGGGCCTGGGTGGATACGCAGTATTTT. The variable domain in full, with the rest retrieved from reference TRBV7-3 and TRBJ2-3, is GAGVSQTPSNKVTEKGKYVELRCDPISGHTALYWYRQSLGQGPEFLIYFQGTGAADDSGLPNDRFFAVRPEGSVSTLKIQRTERGDSAVYLCASSSTGAWVDTQYFGPGTRLTVL.

V is TRBV6-5 and J is TRBJ2-1, with 9 bases matching TRBD1. V dropped 7 bases and J dropped 6; count of bases not matched to a gene: 10. This CDR3 has 15 amino acids. Germline CDR1 and CDR2: MNHEY and SVGAGI. The CDR3 here is CASTVTGQGRNEQFF. In nucleotides, the CDR3 is TGTGCCAGCACCGTAACGGGACAGGGACGCAATGAGCAGTTCTTC.

V is TRBV5-1 and J is TRBJ2-3, with a possible D match to TRBD2 (6 bases). The CDR3 spans 15 residues. The V and J ends lost 0 bases and 4 bases respectively, with 12 bases between them. Germline lookup yields CDR1 SGHRS and CDR2 YFSETQ. Here the CDR3 reads CASSLAALASDTQYF. In DNA, the CDR3 is TGCGCCAGCAGCTTGGCCGCTCTAGCGTCAGATACGCAGTATTTT.

The rearrangement links TRBV19 to TRBJ1-6; a weak D match, TRBD1 (5 bases). The CDR3 is 15 amino acids. The V end lost 6 bases, the J end lost 5 bases, and 14 bases lay between the germline ends. Germline V gene sequence: CDR1 LNHDA, CDR2 SQIVND (reference sequence). CDR3 sequence (DNA): TGTGCCAGTAGACCAGACAGAAGAAATAATTCACCCCTCCACTTT. This gives the protein CASRPDRRNNSPLHF. Filled out from reference TRBV19 and TRBJ1-6, the complete variable domain reads DGGITQSPKYLFRKEGQNVTLSCEQNLNHDAMYWYRQDPGQGLRLIYYSQIVNDFQKGDIAEGYSVSREKKESFPLTVTSAQKNPTAFYLCASRPDRRNNSPLHFGNGTRLTVT.

The chain employs TRBV5-6 and TRBJ2-2, with a weak D call TRBD1 (5 bases). Germline V CDR1 and CDR2: SGHDT, YYEEEE. Between the trimmed V and J ends, which lost 5 bases and 5 bases, there was a span of 19 bases. CDR3 length: 16 amino acids. The CDR3 nucleotides are TGTGCCAGCAGTCTGGGGCGAGCCCGCGTAACCGGGGAGCTGTTTTTT. Its protein product is CASSLGRARVTGELFF.

The chain recombines TRBV7-2 with TRBJ2-7; TRBD1 aligns across 10 bases. The CDR3 consists of 14 residues. Germline values: CDR1 SGHTA, CDR2 FQGNSA. With V trimmed by 4 bases and J by 4 bases, 4 bases remained unmatched. CDR3: CASSSGQGEYEQYF. CDR3 nucleotide sequence: TGTGCCAGCAGCTCCGGACAGGGGGAATACGAGCAGTACTTC.

The sample holds a few counts of this clone. The V call is TRBV30, the J call TRBJ1-2; 8 bases are shared with TRBD1. The V and J ends lost 5 bases and 7 bases, in that order; junction bases with no gene match: 12. CDR1 and CDR2 from the germline V gene are GTSNPN and SVGIG (reference sequence). This CDR3 contains 14 residues. The CDR3 coding sequence is TGTGCCTGGGGCCGGACAGGGCGGGCTAGTGGCTACACCTTC. Translated, it gives CAWGRTGRASGYTF.

The chain is built from TRBV7-9 and TRBJ1-2; no clear D gene. Per the germline V gene, CDR1 is SEHNR and CDR2 is FQNEAQ (reference sequence). V was trimmed by 4 bases and J by 8 bases, leaving 17 bases between them. The CDR3 totals 14 residues. The CDR3 sequence: CASSSSGVGSGYTF. The CDR3 nucleotides are TGTGCCAGCAGCTCTAGCGGAGTCGGCTCCGGCTACACCTTC. The complete variable domain, with remaining parts taken from reference TRBV7-9 and TRBJ1-2, reads DTGVSQNPRHKITKRGQNVTFRCDPISEHNRLYWYRQTLGQGPEFLTYFQNEAQLEKSRLLSDRFSAERPKGSFSTLEIQRTEQGDSAMYLCASSSSGVGSGYTFGSGTRLTVV.

V gene TRBV10-3 combines with J gene TRBJ2-1; 9 bases match TRBD1. The CDR3 totals 17 residues. Trimming removed 2 bases from V and 5 bases from J; junction bases left unmatched: 10. Germline assignment: CDR1 ENHRY and CDR2 SYGVKD. The CDR3 DNA is TGTGCCATCAGTGAGCCCGGACAGGGGTTGGGAAACAATGAGCAGTTCTTC. Its protein is CAISEPGQGLGNNEQFF.

The J gene is TRBJ2-4, the V gene TRBV4-3; TRBD1 matches at 9 bases. The ends lost 1 base at V and 6 bases at J; junction bases unmatched: 7. Germline V gives CDR1 LGHNA, CDR2 YSLEER. The CDR3 has 16 amino acids. CDR3 in DNA: TGCGCCAGCAGCCAAGGGTCCCAGGGACAGGGAAACATTCAGTACTTC. This encodes CASSQGSQGQGNIQYF.

The V call is TRBV5-4, the J call TRBJ2-7, with TRBD2 identical over 9 bases. This CDR3 has 15 residues. Germline V gene sequence: CDR1 SGHNT, CDR2 YYREEE (reference sequence). After removal of 4 bases from V and 6 bases from J, the junction contained 11 bases not matched to a gene. The CDR3 reads CASSQGGLAPREQYF. CDR3 DNA: TGTGCCAGCAGCCAGGGGGGACTAGCCCCACGCGAGCAGTACTTC.